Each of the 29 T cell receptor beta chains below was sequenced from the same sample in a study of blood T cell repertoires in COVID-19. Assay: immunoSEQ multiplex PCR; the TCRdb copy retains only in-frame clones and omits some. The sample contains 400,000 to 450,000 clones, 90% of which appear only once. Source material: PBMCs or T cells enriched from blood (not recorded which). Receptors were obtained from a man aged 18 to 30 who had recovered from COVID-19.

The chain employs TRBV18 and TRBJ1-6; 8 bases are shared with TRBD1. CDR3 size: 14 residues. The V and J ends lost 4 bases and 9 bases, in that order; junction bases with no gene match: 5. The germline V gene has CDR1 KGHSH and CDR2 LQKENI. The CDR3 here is CASSQQGVASPLHF. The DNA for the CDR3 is TGTGCCAGCTCACAACAGGGGGTAGCTTCACCCCTCCACTTT.

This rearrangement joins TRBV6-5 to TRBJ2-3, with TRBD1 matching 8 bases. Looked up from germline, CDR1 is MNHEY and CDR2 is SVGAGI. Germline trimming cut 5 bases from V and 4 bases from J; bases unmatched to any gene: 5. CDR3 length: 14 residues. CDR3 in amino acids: CASSRTGTADTQYF. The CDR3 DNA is TGTGCCAGCAGTCGGACAGGGACGGCAGATACGCAGTATTTT.

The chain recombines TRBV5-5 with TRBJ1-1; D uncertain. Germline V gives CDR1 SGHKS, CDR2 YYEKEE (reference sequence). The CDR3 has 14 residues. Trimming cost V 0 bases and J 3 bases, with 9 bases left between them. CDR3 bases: TGTGCCAGCAGCTTGGGCTGGGCAGACACTGAAGCTTTCTTT. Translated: CASSLGWADTEAFF.

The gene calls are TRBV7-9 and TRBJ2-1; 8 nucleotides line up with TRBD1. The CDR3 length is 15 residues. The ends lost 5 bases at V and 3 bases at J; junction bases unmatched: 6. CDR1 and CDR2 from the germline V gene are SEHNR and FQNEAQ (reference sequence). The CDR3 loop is CASSPTGEGYNEQFF. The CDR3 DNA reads TGTGCCAGCAGCCCGACAGGGGAAGGCTACAATGAGCAGTTCTTC. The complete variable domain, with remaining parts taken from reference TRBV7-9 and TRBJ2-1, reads DTGVSQNPRHKITKRGQNVTFRCDPISEHNRLYWYRQTLGQGPEFLTYFQNEAQLEKSRLLSDRFSAERPKGSFSTLEIQRTEQGDSAMYLCASSPTGEGYNEQFFGPGTRLTVL.

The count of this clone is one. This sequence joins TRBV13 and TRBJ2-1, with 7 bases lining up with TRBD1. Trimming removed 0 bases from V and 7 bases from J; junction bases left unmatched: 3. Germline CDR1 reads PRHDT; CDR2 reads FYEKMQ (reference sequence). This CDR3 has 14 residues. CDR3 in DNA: TGTGCCAGCAGCTTAGGGACAGGGAGAAATGAGCAGTTCTTC. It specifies CASSLGTGRNEQFF.

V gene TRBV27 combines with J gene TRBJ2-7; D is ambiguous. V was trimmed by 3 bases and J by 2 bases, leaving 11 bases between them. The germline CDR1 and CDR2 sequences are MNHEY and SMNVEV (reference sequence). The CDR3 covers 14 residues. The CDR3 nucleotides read TGTGCCAGCAGTTTTGATATCGGTACCTACGAGCAGTACTTC. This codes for CASSFDIGTYEQYF.

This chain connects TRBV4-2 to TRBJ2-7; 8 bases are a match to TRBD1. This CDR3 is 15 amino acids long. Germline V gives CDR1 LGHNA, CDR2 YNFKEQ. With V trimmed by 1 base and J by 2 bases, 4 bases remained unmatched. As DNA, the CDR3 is TGTGCCAGCAGCCAAGTCAGGGACAGGCCCTACGAGCAGTACTTC. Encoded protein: CASSQVRDRPYEQYF.

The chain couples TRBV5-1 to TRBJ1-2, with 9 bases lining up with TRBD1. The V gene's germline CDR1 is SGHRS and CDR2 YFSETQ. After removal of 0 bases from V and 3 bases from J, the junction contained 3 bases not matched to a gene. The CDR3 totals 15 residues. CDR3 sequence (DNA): TGCGCCAGCAGCTTGGTTACAGGGGGCGACTATGGCTACACCTTC. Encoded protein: CASSLVTGGDYGYTF.

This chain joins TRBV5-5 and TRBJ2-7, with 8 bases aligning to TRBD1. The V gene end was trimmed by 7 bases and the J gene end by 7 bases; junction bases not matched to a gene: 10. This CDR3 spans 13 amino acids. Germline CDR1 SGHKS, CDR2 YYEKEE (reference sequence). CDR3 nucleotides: TGTGCCAGCGATCCAGGGGGCCCGGGGGAGCAGTACTTC. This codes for CASDPGGPGEQYF.

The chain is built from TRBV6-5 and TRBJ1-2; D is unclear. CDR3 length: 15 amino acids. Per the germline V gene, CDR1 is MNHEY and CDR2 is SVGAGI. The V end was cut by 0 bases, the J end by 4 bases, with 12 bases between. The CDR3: CASSYSEGTTYGYTF. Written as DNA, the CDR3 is TGTGCCAGCAGTTACTCGGAGGGCACGACCTATGGCTACACCTTC.

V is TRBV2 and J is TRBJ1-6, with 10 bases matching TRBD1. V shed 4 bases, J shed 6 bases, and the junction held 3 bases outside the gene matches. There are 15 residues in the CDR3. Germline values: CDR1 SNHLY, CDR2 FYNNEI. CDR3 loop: CASSGQGAGNSPLHF. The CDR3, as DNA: TGTGCCAGCAGTGGACAGGGGGCGGGTAATTCACCCCTCCACTTT.

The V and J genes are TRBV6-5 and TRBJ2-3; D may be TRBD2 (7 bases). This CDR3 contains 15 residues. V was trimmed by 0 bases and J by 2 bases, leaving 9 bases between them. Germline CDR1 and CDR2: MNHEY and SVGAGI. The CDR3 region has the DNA TGTGCCAGCAGTTACTCCGCGGGGGCCACAGATACGCAGTATTTT. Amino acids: CASSYSAGATDTQYF.

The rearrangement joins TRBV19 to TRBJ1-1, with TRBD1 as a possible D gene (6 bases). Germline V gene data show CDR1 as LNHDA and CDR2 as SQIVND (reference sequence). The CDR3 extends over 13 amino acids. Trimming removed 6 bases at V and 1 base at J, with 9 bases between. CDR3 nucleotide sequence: TGTGCCAGTAGCTCGGACAGGAACACTGAAGCTTTCTTT. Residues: CASSSDRNTEAFF. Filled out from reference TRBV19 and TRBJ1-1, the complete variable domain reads DGGITQSPKYLFRKEGQNVTLSCEQNLNHDAMYWYRQDPGQGLRLIYYSQIVNDFQKGDIAEGYSVSREKKESFPLTVTSAQKNPTAFYLCASSSDRNTEAFFGQGTRLTVV.

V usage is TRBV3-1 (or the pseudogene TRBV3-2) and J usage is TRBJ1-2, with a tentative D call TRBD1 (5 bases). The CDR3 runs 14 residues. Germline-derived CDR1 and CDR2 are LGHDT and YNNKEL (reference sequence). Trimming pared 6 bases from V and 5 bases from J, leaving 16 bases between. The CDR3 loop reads CASSPSSEGYGYTF. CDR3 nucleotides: TGTGCCAGCAGTCCAAGCTCGGAGGGGTATGGCTACACCTTC.

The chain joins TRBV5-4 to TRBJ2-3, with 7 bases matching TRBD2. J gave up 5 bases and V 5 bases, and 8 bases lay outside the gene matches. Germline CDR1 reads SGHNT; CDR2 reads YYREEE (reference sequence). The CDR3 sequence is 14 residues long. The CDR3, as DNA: TGTGCCAGCAGTCAGTCGGGGGGAAGAGATACGCAGTATTTT. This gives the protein CASSQSGGRDTQYF. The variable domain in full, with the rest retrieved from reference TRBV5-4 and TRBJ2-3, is ETGVTQSPTHLIKTRGQQVTLRCSSQSGHNTVSWYQQALGQGPQFIFQYYREEENGRGNFPPRFSGLQFPNYSSELNVNALELDDSALYLCASSQSGGRDTQYFGPGTRLTVL.

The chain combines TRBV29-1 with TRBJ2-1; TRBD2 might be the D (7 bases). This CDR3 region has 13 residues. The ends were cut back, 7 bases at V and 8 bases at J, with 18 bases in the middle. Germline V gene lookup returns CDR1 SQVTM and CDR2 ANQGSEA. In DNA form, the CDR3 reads TGCAGCGCCGGGGGCGGGAGAGGCGATGAGCAGTTCTTC. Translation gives CSAGGGRGDEQFF.

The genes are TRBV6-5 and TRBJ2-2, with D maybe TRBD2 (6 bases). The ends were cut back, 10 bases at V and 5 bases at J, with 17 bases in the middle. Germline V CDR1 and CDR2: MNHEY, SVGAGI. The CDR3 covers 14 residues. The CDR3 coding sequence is TGTGCCACCAGATCGGGACTTCCGACCGGGGAGCTGTTTTTT. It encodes CATRSGLPTGELFF.

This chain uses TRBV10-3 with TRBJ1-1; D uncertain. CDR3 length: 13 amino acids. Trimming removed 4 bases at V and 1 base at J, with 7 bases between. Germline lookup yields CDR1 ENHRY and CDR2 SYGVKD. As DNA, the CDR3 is TGTGCCATCAGTGGAGGGTGGAACACTGAAGCTTTCTTT. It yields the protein CAISGGWNTEAFF.

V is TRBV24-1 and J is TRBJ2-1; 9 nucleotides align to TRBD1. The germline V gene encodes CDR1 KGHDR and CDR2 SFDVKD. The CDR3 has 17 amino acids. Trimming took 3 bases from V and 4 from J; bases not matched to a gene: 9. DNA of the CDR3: TGTGCCACCAGTGATCCGCCCGGGACAGGGAGTTACAATGAGCAGTTCTTC. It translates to CATSDPPGTGSYNEQFF.

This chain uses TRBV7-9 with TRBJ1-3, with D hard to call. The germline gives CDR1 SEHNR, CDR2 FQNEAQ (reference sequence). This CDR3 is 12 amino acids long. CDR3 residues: CVALRSGNTIYF. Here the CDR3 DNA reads TGTGTCGCCCTCCGGTCTGGAAACACCATATATTTT.

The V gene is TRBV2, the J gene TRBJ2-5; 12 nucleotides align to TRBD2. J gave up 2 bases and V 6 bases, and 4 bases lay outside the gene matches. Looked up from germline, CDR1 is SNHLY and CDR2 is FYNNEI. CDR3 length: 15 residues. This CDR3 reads CASSRGLAGQETQYF. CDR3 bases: TGTGCCAGCAGCCGCGGACTAGCGGGGCAAGAGACCCAGTACTTC.

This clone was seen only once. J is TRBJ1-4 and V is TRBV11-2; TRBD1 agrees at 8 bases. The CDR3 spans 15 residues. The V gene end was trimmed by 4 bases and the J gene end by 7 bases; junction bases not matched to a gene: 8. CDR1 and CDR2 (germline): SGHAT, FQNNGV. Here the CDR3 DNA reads TGTGCCAGCAGCTCCAACAGGGGGAAACGTGAAAAACTGTTTTTT. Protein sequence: CASSSNRGKREKLFF.

The CDR3 loop is CASSSPDRGLLNTEAFF. CDR3 DNA sequence: TGTGCCAGTAGTAGTCCAGACAGGGGGCTCTTGAACACTGAAGCTTTCTTT. The chain combines TRBV19 with TRBJ1-1; 10 bases are shared with TRBD1. The CDR3 covers 17 residues. From germline, CDR1 is LNHDA and CDR2 SQIVND (reference sequence). The V segment lost 4 bases and the J segment 0 bases; nucleotides outside the gene matches: 8.

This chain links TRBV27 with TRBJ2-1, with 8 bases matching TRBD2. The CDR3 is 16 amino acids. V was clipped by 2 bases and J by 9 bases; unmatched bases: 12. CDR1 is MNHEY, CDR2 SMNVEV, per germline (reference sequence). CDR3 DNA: TGTGCCAGCAGTTTAGGCCCAGCGGGAGATGGTAGTGAGCAGTTCTTC. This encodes CASSLGPAGDGSEQFF.

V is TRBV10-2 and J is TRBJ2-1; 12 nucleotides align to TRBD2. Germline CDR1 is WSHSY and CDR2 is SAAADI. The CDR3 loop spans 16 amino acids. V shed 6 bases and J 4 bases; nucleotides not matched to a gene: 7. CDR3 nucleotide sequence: TGCGCCAGCAGGCGGACTAGCGGGACCCCTTACAATGAGCAGTTCTTC. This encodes CASRRTSGTPYNEQFF.

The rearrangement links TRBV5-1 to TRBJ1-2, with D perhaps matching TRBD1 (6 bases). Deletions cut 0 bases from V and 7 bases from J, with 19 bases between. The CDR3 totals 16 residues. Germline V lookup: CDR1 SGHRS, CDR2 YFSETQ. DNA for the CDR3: TGCGCCAGCAGCTTGGCCGACCTCTTAGGGGGTGGTGGCTACACCTTC. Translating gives CASSLADLLGGGGYTF.

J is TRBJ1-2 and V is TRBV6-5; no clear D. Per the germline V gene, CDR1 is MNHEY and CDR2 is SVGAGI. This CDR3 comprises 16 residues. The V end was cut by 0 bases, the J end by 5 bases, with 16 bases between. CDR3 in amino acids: CASSYSGGGPGYGYTF. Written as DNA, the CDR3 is TGTGCCAGCAGTTACTCGGGTGGAGGGCCGGGGTATGGCTACACCTTC.

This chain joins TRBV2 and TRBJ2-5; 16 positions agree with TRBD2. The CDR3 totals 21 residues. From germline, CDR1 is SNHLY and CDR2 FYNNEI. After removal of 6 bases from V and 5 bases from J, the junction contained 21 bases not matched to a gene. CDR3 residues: CASSGQAPGLAGGHSRETQYF. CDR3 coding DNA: TGTGCCAGCAGCGGACAGGCCCCGGGACTAGCGGGGGGGCATAGCAGGGAGACCCAGTACTTC.

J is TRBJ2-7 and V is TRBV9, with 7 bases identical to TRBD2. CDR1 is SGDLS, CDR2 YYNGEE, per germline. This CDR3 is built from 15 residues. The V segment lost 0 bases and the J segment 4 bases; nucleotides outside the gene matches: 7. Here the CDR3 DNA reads TGTGCCAGCAGCGTAGATGGGGGGAGGGGTTACGAGCAGTACTTC. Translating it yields CASSVDGGRGYEQYF.